These 5 T cell receptor beta chains came from one sample sequenced in a study of blood T cell repertoires in COVID-19. Sequencing used immunoSEQ multiplex PCR; TCRdb keeps in-frame clones, though not all of them. The repertoire holds under 70,000 clones, roughly 88% seen once, with roughly 40% in the top ten. The sequenced material came from peripheral blood. The receptor set was obtained from a woman aged 60-70 years with COVID-19, enrolled during active disease.

This clone occurred a few times. The genes are TRBV7-8 and TRBJ1-1; a weak D match, TRBD1 (5 bases). V was pared by 5 bases and J by 1 base, with 26 bases between. The germline V gene encodes CDR1 SGHVS and CDR2 FQNEAQ. This CDR3 spans 19 amino acids. The CDR3 spells CASSQGGRGHLQGNTEAFF. The CDR3 DNA is TGTGCCAGCAGCCAGGGCGGACGCGGACACCTCCAAGGGAACACTGAAGCTTTCTTT.

The chain recombines TRBV7-8 with TRBJ1-1; D not resolved. This CDR3 spans 15 amino acids. Trimming shortened V by 4 bases and J by 4 bases, and 16 bases separated the two germline ends. The germline gives CDR1 SGHVS, CDR2 FQNEAQ. The CDR3 loop is CASSSREEASTEAFF. The CDR3 DNA is TGTGCCAGCAGCTCCCGGGAGGAGGCAAGCACTGAAGCTTTCTTT.

This rearrangement joins TRBV28 to TRBJ1-5; D gene uncertain. The CDR3 length is 13 residues. Looked up from germline, CDR1 is MDHEN and CDR2 is SYDVKM. The V end was cut by 3 bases, the J end by 3 bases, with 6 bases between. The CDR3, as DNA: TGTGCCAGCAGTTTCGGGGTCAATCAGCCCCAGCATTTT. Translation: CASSFGVNQPQHF.

The V call is TRBV19, the J call TRBJ2-3, with 10 bases matching TRBD1. CDR3 length equals 13 residues. Per germline, CDR1 LNHDA and CDR2 SQIVND (reference sequence). Trimming took 6 bases from V and 6 from J; bases not matched to a gene: 3. CDR3 in DNA: TGTGCCAGTAGGGGGACAGGGGTGGATACGCAGTATTTT. Its protein product is CASRGTGVDTQYF.

The chain uses TRBV7-2 and TRBJ1-3; no reliable D call. This CDR3 has 12 amino acids. Germline V gene sequence: CDR1 SGHTA, CDR2 FQGNSA. The germline V and J ends were trimmed by 3 bases and 3 bases, with 3 bases remaining between them. The CDR3 bases are TGTGCCAGCAGCTTTAGTGGAAACACCATATATTTT. It codes for CASSFSGNTIYF. Looking up the rest from reference TRBV7-2 and TRBJ1-3 gives the full variable domain: GAGVSQSPSNKVTEKGKDVELRCDPISGHTALYWYRQSLGQGLEFLIYFQGNSAPDKSGLPSDRFSAERTGGSVSTLTIQRTQQEDSAVYLCASSFSGNTIYFGEGSWLTVV.